Listed here is a single TCR beta chain. The data originate from a study of blood T cell repertoires in COVID-19. Participant reports of clinical history set cohort assignment. There are 13 residues in the CDR3. Germline V gene data show CDR1 as LNHNV and CDR2 as YYDKDF (reference sequence). V lost 0 bases to trimming and J lost 6 bases, with 8 bases between them. Original processing methods: Amplification of reference gene primers was used by the study to estimate nucleated cell counts. Data came from immunoSEQ multiplex PCR; TCRdb stores just in-frame clones and leaves some out. V, J and clone size derive from that table, while D and trimming were established from the DNA sequence. The sample yields approximately 240,000 clones, 80% to 90% seen once.

This TCR was recovered from a young woman in a cohort exposed to, infected with or recovered from COVID-19 (not recorded which). The sample consisted of PBMCs or T cells enriched from blood (not recorded which). The chain couples TRBV15 to TRBJ1-2; D uncertain. As DNA, the CDR3 is TGTGCCACCAGCAGAGATTGGTACAATGGCTACACCTTC. Its protein product is CATSRDWYNGYTF.